These T cell receptor beta chains were read from a single sample in a study of OX40 agonist ivuxolimab in advanced cancers. TCRdb's copy holds only in-frame clones and misses some; the assay was immunoSEQ multiplex PCR. This sample yields some 80,000 clones, of which under 90% are seen a single time; less than 3% belongs to the top ten. Sequenced here: CD4+ or CD8+ T cells sorted from blood, sampled in a trial of the OX40 agonist ivuxolimab. The source of these receptors is an adult with an advanced solid tumor such as melanoma, head and neck, liver or kidney cancer. Both conserved end residues are part of each CDR3. A D gene is named only where the DNA matches it firmly. Not every row has a clone size; where given, it reads once, few, many or a size class.

v_call	clone_size	d_call	j_call	cdr3_aa	cdr3_nt
TRBV4-2	NA	NA	TRBJ1-2	CASSQDHPLRGYTF	TGTGCCAGCAGCCAAGATCACCCCCTGCGGGGCTACACCTTC
TRBV6-1	few	NA	TRBJ1-5	CASSVKGDQPQHF	TGTGCCAGCAGTGTTAAAGGGGATCAGCCCCAGCATTTT
TRBV6-1	NA	NA	TRBJ1-6	CASNNPSYNSPLHF	TGTGCCAGCAACAATCCCTCCTATAATTCACCCCTCCACTTT
TRBV6-1	NA	NA	TRBJ1-1	CASPRVEDTEAFF	TGTGCCAGCCCTAGGGTGGAAGACACTGAAGCTTTCTTT
TRBV11-3	NA	TRBD1	TRBJ2-5	CASSLGGQQETQYF	TGTGCCAGCAGCTTAGGGGGACAGCAAGAGACCCAGTACTTC
TRBV6-6	NA	TRBD1	TRBJ2-1	CASSNRDRVGGQQFF	TGTGCCAGCAGCAACCGGGACAGGGTGGGAGGTCAGCAGTTCTTC
TRBV10-2	once	NA	TRBJ1-1	CASSDGRRVPEAFF	TGCGCCAGCAGTGATGGCCGAAGGGTTCCTGAAGCTTTCTTT
TRBV6-5	few	NA	TRBJ1-6	CASSNGDPVPLHF	TGTGCCAGCAGCAACGGAGACCCCGTGCCCCTCCACTTT
TRBV10-3	NA	NA	TRBJ1-2	CATSRGLGGYTF	TGTGCCACCTCGCGGGGGCTCGGGGGCTACACCTTC
TRBV18	NA	NA	TRBJ1-1	CASSAVPWGPTGTEAFF	TGTGCCAGCTCAGCCGTCCCTTGGGGCCCGACTGGGACTGAAGCTTTCTTT
TRBV28	NA	TRBD2	TRBJ2-1	CASSDPNLAGGLNEQFF	TGTGCCAGCAGTGACCCCAACCTAGCGGGAGGGCTGAATGAGCAGTTCTTC
TRBV7-2	NA	NA	TRBJ1-2	CASSLAAQGYGYTF	TGTGCCAGCAGCTTAGCGGCACAGGGCTATGGCTACACCTTC
TRBV7-9	NA	TRBD1	TRBJ1-2	CASRSRPDRGLNYGYTF	TGTGCCAGCAGATCAAGACCCGACAGGGGTTTGAACTATGGCTACACCTTC
TRBV27	NA	NA	TRBJ1-6	CASSFEASWAYNSPLHF	TGTGCCAGCAGTTTTGAGGCGTCGTGGGCTTATAATTCACCCCTCCACTTT
TRBV28	NA	TRBD1	TRBJ1-4	CASSPPTGANEKLFF	TGTGCCAGCAGTCCCCCGACAGGGGCTAATGAAAAACTGTTTTTT
TRBV6-1	NA	NA	TRBJ2-7	CASEGGGGSYEQYF	TGTGCCAGCGAGGGGGGAGGGGGATCCTACGAGCAGTACTTC
TRBV15	NA	NA	TRBJ2-7	CATSRDKTGEQYF	TGTGCCACCAGCAGAGATAAGACAGGCGAGCAGTACTTC
TRBV19	NA	NA	TRBJ1-5	CASIPPGQGGNQPQHF	TGTGCCAGTATCCCACCTGGGCAGGGTGGGAATCAGCCCCAGCATTTT
TRBV29-1	NA	TRBD1	TRBJ2-1	CSVDTGGFNEQFF	TGCAGCGTTGACACAGGGGGGTTCAATGAGCAGTTCTTC
TRBV6-5	NA	NA	TRBJ1-1	CASSYSIGPEAFF	TGTGCCAGCAGTTACTCGATCGGGCCTGAAGCTTTCTTT
TRBV28	NA	NA	TRBJ2-7	CASTPPRGNQYEQYF	TGTGCCAGCACCCCCCCCCGAGGGAATCAATACGAGCAGTACTTC
TRBV7-9	NA	NA	TRBJ1-1	CASSLDRAAEAFF	TGTGCCAGCAGCTTAGACAGGGCGGCTGAAGCTTTCTTT
TRBV6-6	NA	NA	TRBJ1-1	CASSPQGKNTEAFF	TGTGCCAGCAGTCCCCAGGGAAAGAACACTGAAGCTTTCTTT
TRBV29-1	NA	NA	TRBJ1-2	CSVEAGRENYGYTF	TGCAGCGTTGAGGCAGGGAGAGAGAACTATGGCTACACCTTC
TRBV6-4	once	NA	TRBJ2-1	CASRLLGFSYNEQFF	TGTGCCAGCAGATTACTAGGATTTTCCTACAATGAGCAGTTCTTC
TRBV30	few	NA	TRBJ1-3	CAWSFTRASSGNTIYF	TGTGCCTGGAGTTTCACTCGGGCTTCGTCTGGAAACACCATATATTTT
TRBV6-5	few	TRBD1	TRBJ1-5	CASSPRQGSQPQHF	TGTGCCAGCAGCCCAAGACAGGGGAGTCAGCCCCAGCATTTT
TRBV6-1	NA	NA	TRBJ1-2	CASSTTHYGYTF	TGTGCCAGCAGTACGACACATTATGGCTACACCTTC
TRBV5-1	once	TRBD2	TRBJ2-5	CASSSGREYETQYF	TGCGCCAGCAGCTCGGGGCGGGAGTACGAGACCCAGTACTTC
TRBV5-1	NA	NA	TRBJ1-4	CASSTTGTRYEKLFF	TGCGCCAGCAGCACGACCGGGACCAGGTATGAAAAACTGTTTTTT
TRBV20-1	NA	NA	TRBJ2-1	CSALPYNEQFF	TGCAGTGCCCTTCCCTACAATGAGCAGTTCTTC
TRBV30	NA	NA	TRBJ1-3	CAWIKGGNTIYF	TGTGCCTGGATCAAGGGCGGAAACACCATATATTTT
TRBV2	NA	NA	TRBJ1-1	CASRGISGLSVEAFF	TGTGCCAGCAGGGGGATTTCCGGATTATCGGTTGAAGCTTTCTTT
TRBV28	once	NA	TRBJ1-1	CASSLLDGEAFF	TGTGCCAGCAGCCTCCTAGACGGTGAAGCTTTCTTT
TRBV6-1	NA	NA	TRBJ1-6	CASIPRGAQAFPLHF	TGTGCCAGCATCCCCCGGGGAGCCCAAGCCTTCCCCCTCCACTTT
TRBV5-4	once	NA	TRBJ2-7	CASSLEGAGDEQYF	TGTGCCAGCAGCTTAGAGGGAGCGGGTGACGAGCAGTACTTC
TRBV2	NA	TRBD1	TRBJ1-6	CASRGTGQGRPLHF	TGTGCCAGCAGAGGGACAGGGCAAGGTAGACCCCTCCACTTT
TRBV5-1	NA	TRBD2	TRBJ2-7	CASSFWGGNPYEQYF	TGCGCCAGCAGCTTTTGGGGAGGGAACCCCTACGAGCAGTACTTC
TRBV5-1	NA	NA	TRBJ1-5	CASSRDGNSNQPQHF	TGCGCCAGCAGCCGGGACGGGAATAGCAATCAGCCCCAGCATTTT
TRBV2	NA	TRBD1	TRBJ1-2	CASSDLGQTYYGYTF	TGTGCCAGCAGTGATCTGGGACAGACTTACTATGGCTACACCTTC
TRBV5-4	NA	NA	TRBJ1-1	CASSSTLQGRTEAFF	TGTGCCAGCAGCTCTACCCTGCAGGGGAGGACTGAAGCTTTCTTT
TRBV28	once	NA	TRBJ1-2	CASSLYADLQGYTF	TGTGCCAGCAGTTTATACGCAGACTTGCAGGGCTACACCTTC
TRBV7-8	NA	NA	TRBJ1-5	CASSPSSRDQPQHF	TGTGCCAGCAGCCCATCCTCGAGGGATCAGCCCCAGCATTTT
TRBV11-2	NA	NA	TRBJ1-2	CASSYTAGTSEYGYTF	TGTGCCAGCAGCTACACCGCCGGGACATCCGAATATGGCTACACCTTC
TRBV5-1	NA	NA	TRBJ2-7	CASSLSDPPLRVQYF	TGCGCCAGCAGCTTGTCTGACCCCCCTCTACGAGTGCAGTACTTC
TRBV5-1	NA	TRBD1	TRBJ1-4	CASSAGQGEKLFF	TGCGCCAGCAGCGCGGGACAGGGTGAAAAACTGTTTTTT
TRBV7-2	few	TRBD1	TRBJ1-5	CASSSPGQTNQPQHF	TGTGCCAGCAGCTCCCCGGGACAGACCAATCAGCCCCAGCATTTT
TRBV9	NA	TRBD1	TRBJ2-2	CASSVAATGGQTGELFF	TGTGCCAGCAGCGTAGCTGCGACAGGGGGGCAGACCGGGGAGCTGTTTTTT
TRBV19	NA	NA	TRBJ2-4	CASSSTAGALIQYF	TGTGCCAGTAGTTCCACCGCCGGGGCTCTTATTCAGTACTTC
TRBV18	once	NA	TRBJ2-7	CASSPDGGSYEQYF	TGTGCCAGCTCACCGGACGGTGGCTCCTACGAGCAGTACTTC
TRBV14	once	NA	TRBJ1-3	CASSPNWGAGNTIYF	TGTGCCAGCAGCCCCAACTGGGGAGCAGGAAACACCATATATTTT
TRBV9	once	TRBD1	TRBJ1-1	CASSAGQGNTEAFF	TGTGCCAGCAGCGCCGGACAGGGGAACACTGAAGCTTTCTTT
TRBV14	NA	NA	TRBJ1-3	CASSGAGSGNTIYF	TGTGCCAGCAGCGGGGCGGGCTCTGGAAACACCATATATTTT
TRBV28	few	NA	TRBJ1-1	CASRRIAEAFF	TGTGCCAGCAGAAGGATTGCTGAAGCTTTCTTT
TRBV28	once	NA	TRBJ1-1	CASSFGTEAFF	TGTGCCAGCAGTTTCGGGACTGAAGCTTTCTTT
TRBV5-5	few	NA	TRBJ1-5	CASSKETGVNQPQHF	TGTGCCAGCAGCAAAGAGACAGGAGTCAATCAGCCCCAGCATTTT
TRBV7-9	NA	NA	TRBJ1-1	CASSLSWGRAFF	TGTGCCAGCAGCCTTAGTTGGGGGAGGGCTTTCTTT
TRBV28	few	TRBD2	TRBJ2-7	CASGLAGMAYEQYF	TGTGCCAGCGGACTAGCGGGAATGGCCTACGAGCAGTACTTC